Listed here are 16 T cell receptor beta chains from one sample, sequenced in a study of CXCR3-negative and CXCR3-positive naive CD8 T cells. The study made its TRB cDNA libraries by 5' RACE, adding UMI labels. Following a re-call of the 5' RACE reads, TCRdb has one entry per CDR3 protein and lacks DNA. This table lists some 61,000 distinct CDR3 sequences. Material for sequencing was naive CXCR3- CD8+ T cells from blood. As to subset: CD45RO-CCR7+CD27+CD95- naive CD8+ T cells lacking CXCR3 (TNR3-). The receptors derive from a human donor in good health. Some clones in this sample may be carry-over from other donors' samples.

The J gene is TRBJ1-2, the V gene TRBV20-1; TCRdb proposes TRBD1, but this gene call is untestable without DNA. Germline V gene data show CDR1 as DFQATT and CDR2 as SNEGSKA (reference sequence). CDR3 length: 13 amino acids. CDR3 loop: CSARDRGNYGYTF.

The chain recombines TRBV10-3 with TRBJ2-5. Germline V lookup: CDR1 ENHRY, CDR2 SYGVKD. This CDR3 has 15 amino acids. The CDR3: CAISESLDPQETQYF.

The chain is built from TRBV28 and TRBJ1-1. Germline V gene lookup returns CDR1 MDHEN and CDR2 SYDVKM. The CDR3 has 12 residues. The CDR3 region is CASSFMGTEAFF.

The chain uses TRBV19 and TRBJ1-1. The germline V gene has CDR1 LNHDA and CDR2 SQIVND (reference sequence). CDR3 size: 12 residues. CDR3 loop: CASSIGGLGAFF.

The chain combines TRBV19 with TRBJ2-1. Germline CDR1 is LNHDA and CDR2 is SQIVND (reference sequence). CDR3 length equals 13 residues. CDR3 protein: CASSASSYNEQFF.

The rearrangement links TRBV23-1 to TRBJ2-7; TCRdb returns TRBD1, unconfirmable since there is no DNA. TRBV23-1 has ORF status, its function being uncertain. CDR3 length: 17 amino acids. The CDR3 here is CASSQSMGARMDYEQYF.

V gene TRBV10-3 combines with J gene TRBJ2-5; TCRdb outputs TRBD2, but without DNA this stays unchecked. CDR3 length: 15 residues. Germline CDR1 is ENHRY and CDR2 is SYGVKD. Here the CDR3 reads CAIRPGLEYQETQYF.

This chain uses TRBV28 with TRBJ2-5; TCRdb's D call of TRBD1 is untestable without DNA. This CDR3 is built from 16 residues. Germline V CDR1 and CDR2: MDHEN, SYDVKM. The CDR3 loop reads CASSLTTVYRGETQYF.

The chain carries TRBV29-1 and TRBJ2-2; the TCRdb call, TRBD1, lacks DNA for checking. Germline V lookup: CDR1 SQVTM, CDR2 ANQGSEA. The CDR3 totals 13 residues. CDR3 in amino acids: CSVAPRNTGELFF.

The CDR3 spells CASSSSGTSRINEQYF. The rearrangement links TRBV7-9 to TRBJ2-7; TCRdb gives TRBD2 as the D gene, but with no DNA this cannot be confirmed. Germline lookup yields CDR1 SEHNR and CDR2 FQNEAQ (reference sequence). CDR3 length equals 16 residues. The full variable domain, rest sourced from reference TRBV7-9 and TRBJ2-7, is DTGVSQNPRHKITKRGQNVTFRCDPISEHNRLYWYRQTLGQGPEFLTYFQNEAQLEKSRLLSDRFSAERPKGSFSTLEIQRTEQGDSAMYLCASSSSGTSRINEQYFGPGTRLTVT.

The chain is built from TRBV10-3 and TRBJ2-5. The CDR3 length is 15 residues. Germline V gene lookup returns CDR1 ENHRY and CDR2 SYGVKD. This chain's CDR3 is CAISEASANQETQYF.

This sequence joins TRBV28 and TRBJ1-1; TCRdb gives TRBD1 as the D gene, but with no DNA this cannot be confirmed. This CDR3 region has 17 residues. CDR1 MDHEN and CDR2 SYDVKM come from the germline V gene. The CDR3 sequence: CASSLPLTGTGDTEAFF.

The chain combines TRBV20-1 with TRBJ2-7; TCRdb indicates TRBD1, and absent DNA this call remains unverified. The CDR3 covers 13 residues. Germline loops: CDR1 DFQATT, CDR2 SNEGSKA (reference sequence). The CDR3 loop is CSFQDRAGYEQYF.

This chain joins TRBV4-2 and TRBJ2-7; TCRdb calls TRBD2, which cannot be checked without DNA. The germline V gene encodes CDR1 LGHNA and CDR2 YNFKEQ. CDR3 size: 14 residues. This CDR3 is CASSQDGLANEQYF.

The V call is TRBV28, the J call TRBJ1-1. Germline-derived CDR1 and CDR2 are MDHEN and SYDVKM. The CDR3 spans 14 residues. The CDR3 is CASTSGQGITEAFF.

The chain couples TRBV6-2 or TRBV6-3 to TRBJ1-1. The CDR3 is made up of 15 amino acids. The germline V gene has CDR1 MNHEY and CDR2 SVGEGT. The CDR3: CASSYAGSRNTEAFF.